This T cell receptor beta chain was recovered during a study of OX40 agonist ivuxolimab in advanced cancers. This clone was seen a single time. V was cut by 4 bases and J by 8 bases, with 20 bases left in between. Germline CDR1 reads MNHEY; CDR2 reads SMNVEV (reference sequence). The CDR3 spans 15 residues. Some clones are missing from TCRdb's copy, which holds only in-frame ones; the method was immunoSEQ multiplex PCR. The sample shows tens of thousands of clones, approximately 87% of them seen only once. The sequencing here drew on CD4+ or CD8+ T cells sorted from blood, taken in a trial of the OX40 agonist ivuxolimab. The V and J genes are TRBV27 and TRBJ1-2, with D possibly matching TRBD1 (5 bases). The TCR was taken from an adult with an advanced solid tumor such as melanoma, head and neck, liver or kidney cancer. The CDR3 reads CASSSNQQGLGGYTF. CDR3 DNA: TGTGCCAGCAGTTCCAACCAGCAGGGCCTCGGCGGCTACACCTTC.